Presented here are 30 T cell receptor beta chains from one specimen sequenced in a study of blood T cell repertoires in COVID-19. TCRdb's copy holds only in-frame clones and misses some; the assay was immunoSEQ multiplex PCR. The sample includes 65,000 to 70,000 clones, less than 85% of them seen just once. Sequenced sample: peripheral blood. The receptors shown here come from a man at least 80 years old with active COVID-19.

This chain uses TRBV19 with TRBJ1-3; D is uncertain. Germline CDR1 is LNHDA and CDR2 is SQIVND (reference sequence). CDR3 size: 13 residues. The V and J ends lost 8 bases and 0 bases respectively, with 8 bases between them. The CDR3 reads CASSDTSGNTIYF. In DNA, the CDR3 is TGTGCCAGTTCTGACACCTCTGGAAACACCATATATTTT.

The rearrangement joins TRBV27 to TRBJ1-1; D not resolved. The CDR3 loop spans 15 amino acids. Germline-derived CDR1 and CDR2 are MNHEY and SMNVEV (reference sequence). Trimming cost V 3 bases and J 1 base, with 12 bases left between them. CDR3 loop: CASSFSKSPNTEAFF. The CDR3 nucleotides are TGTGCCAGCAGTTTCTCGAAAAGCCCGAACACTGAAGCTTTCTTT.

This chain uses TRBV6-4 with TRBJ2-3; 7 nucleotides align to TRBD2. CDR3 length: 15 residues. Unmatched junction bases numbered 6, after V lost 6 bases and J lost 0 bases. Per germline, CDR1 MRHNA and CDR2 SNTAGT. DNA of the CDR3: TGTGCCAGCAGGAAACTAGCGCTCAGCACAGATACGCAGTATTTT. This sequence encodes CASRKLALSTDTQYF.

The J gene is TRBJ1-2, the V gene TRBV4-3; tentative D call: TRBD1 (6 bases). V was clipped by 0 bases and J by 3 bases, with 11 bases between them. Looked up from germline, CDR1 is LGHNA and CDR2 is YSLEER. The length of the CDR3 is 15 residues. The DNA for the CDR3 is TGCGCCAGCAGCCAAGATGCGGGGGCCCACTATGGCTACACCTTC. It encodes CASSQDAGAHYGYTF.

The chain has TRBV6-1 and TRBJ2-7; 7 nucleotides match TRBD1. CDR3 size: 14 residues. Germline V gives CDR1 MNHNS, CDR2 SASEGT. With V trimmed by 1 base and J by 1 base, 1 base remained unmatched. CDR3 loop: CASSEGQGSYEQYF. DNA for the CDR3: TGTGCCAGCAGTGAAGGACAGGGTTCCTACGAGCAGTACTTC.

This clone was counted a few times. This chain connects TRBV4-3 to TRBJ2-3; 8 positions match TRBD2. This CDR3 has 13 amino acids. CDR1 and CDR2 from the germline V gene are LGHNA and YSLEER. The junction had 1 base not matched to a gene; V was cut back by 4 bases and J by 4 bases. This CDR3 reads CASSPGGADTQYF. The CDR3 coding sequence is TGCGCCAGCAGCCCGGGGGGGGCAGATACGCAGTATTTT.

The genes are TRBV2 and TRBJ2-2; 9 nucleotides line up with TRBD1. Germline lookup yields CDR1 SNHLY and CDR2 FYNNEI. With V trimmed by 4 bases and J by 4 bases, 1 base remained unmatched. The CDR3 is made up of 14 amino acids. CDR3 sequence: CASSGQGGTGELFF. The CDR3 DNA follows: TGTGCCAGCAGTGGACAGGGGGGCACCGGGGAGCTGTTTTTT.

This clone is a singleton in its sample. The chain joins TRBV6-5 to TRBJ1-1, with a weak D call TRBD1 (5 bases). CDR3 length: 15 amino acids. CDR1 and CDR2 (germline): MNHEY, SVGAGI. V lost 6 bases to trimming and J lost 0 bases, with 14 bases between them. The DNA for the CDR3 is TGTGCCAGCAGGCAAGACCAGGGAATGAACACTGAAGCTTTCTTT. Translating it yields CASRQDQGMNTEAFF.

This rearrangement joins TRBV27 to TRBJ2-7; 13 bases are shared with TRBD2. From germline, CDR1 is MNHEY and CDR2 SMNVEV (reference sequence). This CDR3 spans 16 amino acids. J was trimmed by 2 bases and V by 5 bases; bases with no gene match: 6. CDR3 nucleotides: TGTGCCAGCAGTGGGTTAGGACTAGCGGGAGCCTACGAGCAGTACTTC. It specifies CASSGLGLAGAYEQYF.

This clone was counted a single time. CDR3 sequence: CASSPFLYSNQPQHF. The CDR3 bases are TGTGCCAGCAGCCCTTTCTTGTATAGCAATCAGCCCCAGCATTTT. The chain joins TRBV6-2 or TRBV6-3 to TRBJ1-5; no firm D call. Per germline, CDR1 MNHEY and CDR2 SVGEGT. The V and J ends lost 6 bases and 0 bases respectively, with 12 bases between them. The CDR3 runs 15 residues.

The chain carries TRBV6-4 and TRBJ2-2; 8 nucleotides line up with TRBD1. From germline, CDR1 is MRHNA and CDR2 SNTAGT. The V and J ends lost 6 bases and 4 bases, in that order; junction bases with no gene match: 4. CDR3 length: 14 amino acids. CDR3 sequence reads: CASRGQGGTGELFF. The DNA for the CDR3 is TGTGCCAGCAGAGGACAGGGTGGCACCGGGGAGCTGTTTTTT.

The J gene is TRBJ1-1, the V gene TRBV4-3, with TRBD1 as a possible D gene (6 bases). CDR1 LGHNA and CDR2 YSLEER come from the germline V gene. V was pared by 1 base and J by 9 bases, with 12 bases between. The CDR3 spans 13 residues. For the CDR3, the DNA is TGCGCCAGCAGCCAAGGCCATGGACAGCAAGCTTTCTTT. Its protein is CASSQGHGQQAFF.

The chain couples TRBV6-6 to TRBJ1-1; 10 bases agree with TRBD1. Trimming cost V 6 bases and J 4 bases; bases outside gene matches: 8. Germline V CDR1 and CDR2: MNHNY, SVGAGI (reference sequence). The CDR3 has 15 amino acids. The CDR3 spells CASRPRQGAATEAFF. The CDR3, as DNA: TGTGCCAGCAGACCCCGACAGGGGGCGGCCACTGAAGCTTTCTTT.

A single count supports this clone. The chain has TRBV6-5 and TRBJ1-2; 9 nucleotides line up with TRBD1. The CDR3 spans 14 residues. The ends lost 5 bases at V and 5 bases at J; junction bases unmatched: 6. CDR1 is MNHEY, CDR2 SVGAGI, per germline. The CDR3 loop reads CASSPGQGGYGYTF. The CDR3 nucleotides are TGTGCCAGCAGTCCGGGACAGGGAGGGTATGGCTACACCTTC.

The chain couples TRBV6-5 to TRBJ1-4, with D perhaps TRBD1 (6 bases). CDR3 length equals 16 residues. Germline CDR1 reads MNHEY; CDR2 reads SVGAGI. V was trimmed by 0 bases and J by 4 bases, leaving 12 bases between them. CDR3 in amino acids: CASSYSTGTNNEKLFF. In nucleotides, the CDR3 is TGTGCCAGCAGTTACTCAACAGGGACTAATAATGAAAAACTGTTTTTT.

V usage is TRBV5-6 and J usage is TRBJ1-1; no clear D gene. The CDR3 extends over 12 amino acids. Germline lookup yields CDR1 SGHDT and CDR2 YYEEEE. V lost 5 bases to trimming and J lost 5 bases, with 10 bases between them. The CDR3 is CASRTHSTEAFF. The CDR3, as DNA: TGTGCCAGCAGAACTCACAGTACTGAAGCTTTCTTT.

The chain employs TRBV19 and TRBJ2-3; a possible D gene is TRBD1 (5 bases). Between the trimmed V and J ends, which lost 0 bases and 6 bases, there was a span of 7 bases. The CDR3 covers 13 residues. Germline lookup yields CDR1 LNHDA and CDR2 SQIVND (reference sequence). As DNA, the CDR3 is TGTGCCAGTAGTATAGACAGGGCGGATACGCAGTATTTT. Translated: CASSIDRADTQYF.

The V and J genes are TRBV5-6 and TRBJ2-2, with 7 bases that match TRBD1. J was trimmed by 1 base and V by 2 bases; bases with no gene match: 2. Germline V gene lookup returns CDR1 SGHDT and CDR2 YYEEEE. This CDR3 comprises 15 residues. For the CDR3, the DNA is TGTGCCAGCAGCTTTGGGACAGTGAACACCGGGGAGCTGTTTTTT. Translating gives CASSFGTVNTGELFF. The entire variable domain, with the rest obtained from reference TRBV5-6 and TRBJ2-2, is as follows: DAGVTQSPTHLIKTRGQQVTLRCSPKSGHDTVSWYQQALGQGPQFIFQYYEEEERQRGNFPDRFSGHQFPNYSSELNVNALLLGDSALYLCASSFGTVNTGELFFGEGSRLTVL.

The CDR3 bases are TGTGCCAGCAGTTACCGCAGGGGCTATGGCTACACCTTC. It encodes CASSYRRGYGYTF. V and J are TRBV6-2 or TRBV6-3 and TRBJ1-2, with D perhaps matching TRBD1 (6 bases). Germline V gene data show CDR1 as MNHEY and CDR2 as SVGEGT. V lost 2 bases and J 4 bases, leaving 8 bases between the germline ends. This CDR3 has 13 amino acids.

CDR3 DNA sequence: TGTGCCAGTCGAACGATAGTGGCGGGACTAGCGGGAGTAGGGGGGGATTACAATGAGCAGTTCTTC. Its protein product is CASRTIVAGLAGVGGDYNEQFF. This chain connects TRBV27 to TRBJ2-1; 14 nucleotides line up with TRBD2. Germline assignment: CDR1 MNHEY and CDR2 SMNVEV (reference sequence). J was trimmed by 4 bases and V by 9 bases; bases with no gene match: 26. This CDR3 spans 22 amino acids.

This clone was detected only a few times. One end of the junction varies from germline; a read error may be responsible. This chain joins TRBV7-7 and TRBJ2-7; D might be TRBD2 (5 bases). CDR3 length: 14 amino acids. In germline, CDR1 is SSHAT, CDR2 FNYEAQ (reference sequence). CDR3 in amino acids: CASSFASSGYEQYF. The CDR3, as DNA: TGTGCTAGCAGCTTTGCTTCCTCGGGGTACGAGCAGTACTTC. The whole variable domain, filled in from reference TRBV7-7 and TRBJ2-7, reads GAGVSQSPRYKVTKRGQDVTLRCDPISSHATLYWYQQALGQGPEFLTYFNYEAQPDKSGLPSDRFSAERPEGSISTLTIQRTEQRDSAMYRCASSFASSGYEQYFGPGTRLTVT.

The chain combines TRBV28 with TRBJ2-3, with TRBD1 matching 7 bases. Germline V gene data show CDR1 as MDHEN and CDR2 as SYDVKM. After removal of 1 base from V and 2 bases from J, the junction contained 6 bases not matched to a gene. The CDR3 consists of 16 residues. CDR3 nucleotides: TGTGCCAGCAGTTTATCAGGGACAGTAATCACAGATACGCAGTATTTT. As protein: CASSLSGTVITDTQYF.

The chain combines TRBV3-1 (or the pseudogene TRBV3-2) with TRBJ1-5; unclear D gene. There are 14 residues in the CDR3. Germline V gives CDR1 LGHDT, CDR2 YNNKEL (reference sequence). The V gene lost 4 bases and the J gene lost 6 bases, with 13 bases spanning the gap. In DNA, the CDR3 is TGTGCCAGCAGCCCCGGGTGGGGAGGTCAGCCCCAGCATTTT. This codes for CASSPGWGGQPQHF.

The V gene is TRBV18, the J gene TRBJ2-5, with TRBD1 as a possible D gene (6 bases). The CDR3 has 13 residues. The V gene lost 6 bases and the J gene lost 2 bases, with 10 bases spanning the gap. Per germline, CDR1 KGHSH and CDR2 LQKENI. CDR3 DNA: TGTGCCAGCTCCCCGGGACATCAAGAGACCCAGTACTTC. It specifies CASSPGHQETQYF.

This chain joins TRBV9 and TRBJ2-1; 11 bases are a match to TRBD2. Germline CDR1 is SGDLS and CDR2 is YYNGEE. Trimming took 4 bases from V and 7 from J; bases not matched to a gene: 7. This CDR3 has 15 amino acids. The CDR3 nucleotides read TGTGCCAGCAGCCAACTAGCGGGAGTAAGTAATGAGCAGTTCTTC. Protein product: CASSQLAGVSNEQFF. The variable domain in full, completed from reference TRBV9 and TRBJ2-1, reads DSGVTQTPKHLITATGQRVTLRCSPRSGDLSVYWYQQSLDQGLQFLIQYYNGEERAKGNILERFSAQQFPDLHSELNLSSLELGDSALYFCASSQLAGVSNEQFFGPGTRLTVL.

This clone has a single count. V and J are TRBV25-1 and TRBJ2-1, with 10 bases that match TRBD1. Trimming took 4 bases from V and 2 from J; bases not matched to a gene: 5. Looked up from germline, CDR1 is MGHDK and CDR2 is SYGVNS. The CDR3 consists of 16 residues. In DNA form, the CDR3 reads TGTGCCAGCAGTGGAACCGGGACAGGGGCCTACAATGAGCAGTTCTTC. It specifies CASSGTGTGAYNEQFF.

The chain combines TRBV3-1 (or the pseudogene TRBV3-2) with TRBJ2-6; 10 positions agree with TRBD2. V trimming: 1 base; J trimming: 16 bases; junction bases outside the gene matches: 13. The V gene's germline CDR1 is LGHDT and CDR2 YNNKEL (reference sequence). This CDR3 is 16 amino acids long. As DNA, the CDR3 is TGTGCCAGCAGCCAAGCCATAGTAGCGGGAGGCCCAACACTGACTTTC. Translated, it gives CASSQAIVAGGPTLTF.

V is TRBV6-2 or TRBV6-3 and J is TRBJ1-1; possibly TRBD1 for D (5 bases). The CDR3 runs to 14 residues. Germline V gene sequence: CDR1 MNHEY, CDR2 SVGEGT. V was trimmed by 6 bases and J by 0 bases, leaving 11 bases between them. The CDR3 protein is CASSLQGMNTEAFF. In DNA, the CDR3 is TGTGCCAGCAGCCTGCAGGGTATGAACACTGAAGCTTTCTTT.

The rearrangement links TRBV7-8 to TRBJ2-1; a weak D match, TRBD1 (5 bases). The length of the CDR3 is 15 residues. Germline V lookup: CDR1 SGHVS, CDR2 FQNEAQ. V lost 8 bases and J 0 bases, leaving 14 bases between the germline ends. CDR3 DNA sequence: TGTGCCAGCTGGAAAAACACAGGCTCCTACAATGAGCAGTTCTTC. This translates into CASWKNTGSYNEQFF.

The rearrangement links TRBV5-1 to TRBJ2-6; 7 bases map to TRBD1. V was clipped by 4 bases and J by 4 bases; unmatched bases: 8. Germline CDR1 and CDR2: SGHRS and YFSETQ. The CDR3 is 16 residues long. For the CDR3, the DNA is TGCGCCAGCAGCGGCCTGACAGGGACCGGGGCCAACGTCCTGACTTTC. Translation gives CASSGLTGTGANVLTF.